These T cell receptor beta chains were read from a single sample in a study of OX40 agonist ivuxolimab in advanced cancers. Profiling relied on immunoSEQ multiplex PCR, and the TCRdb table lists in-frame clones only, not all of them. The sample lists about 79,000 clones, about 95% occurring once. The specimen was CD4+ or CD8+ T cells sorted from blood, collected in a trial of the OX40 agonist ivuxolimab. Receptors originate from an adult with an advanced solid tumor such as melanoma, head and neck, liver or kidney cancer. Each CDR3 is given without its conserved first and last residue. D genes are given only for firm matches.

CDR3aa: ASSLLGSSYNEQF; d_gene: NA; j_gene: TRBJ2-1; v_gene: TRBV28
CDR3aa: ASSLTGATNEKLF; d_gene: TRBD1; j_gene: TRBJ1-4; v_gene: TRBV7-8
CDR3aa: ASSSPGQGTSGETQY; d_gene: TRBD2; j_gene: TRBJ2-5; v_gene: TRBV11-1
CDR3aa: ASSQVAF; d_gene: NA; j_gene: TRBJ2-1; v_gene: TRBV4-3
CDR3aa: ASSPTQWGYTGELF; d_gene: NA; j_gene: TRBJ2-2; v_gene: TRBV5-1
CDR3aa: ASSPGSRQI; d_gene: NA; j_gene: TRBJ2-1; v_gene: TRBV4-2
CDR3aa: ASSLSAGGPYEQY; d_gene: TRBD2; j_gene: TRBJ2-7; v_gene: TRBV27
CDR3aa: ASSLARTSGATDTQY; d_gene: TRBD2; j_gene: TRBJ2-3; v_gene: TRBV11-1
CDR3aa: ASSLAGSGEQF; d_gene: NA; j_gene: TRBJ2-1; v_gene: TRBV7-9
CDR3aa: ASSPTPGTGELF; d_gene: NA; j_gene: TRBJ2-2; v_gene: TRBV27
CDR3aa: ASSLRAWGNEQF; d_gene: NA; j_gene: TRBJ2-1; v_gene: TRBV5-6
CDR3aa: ASSQVESMNTEAF; d_gene: NA; j_gene: TRBJ1-1; v_gene: TRBV14
CDR3aa: ASSPDGYEQY; d_gene: NA; j_gene: TRBJ2-7; v_gene: TRBV18
CDR3aa: ASSLTGQGNTEAF; d_gene: TRBD1; j_gene: TRBJ1-1; v_gene: TRBV5-1
CDR3aa: ASSPWTGPEQY; d_gene: TRBD1; j_gene: TRBJ2-7; v_gene: TRBV7-9
CDR3aa: ASSTSPLGYT; d_gene: NA; j_gene: TRBJ1-2; v_gene: TRBV19
CDR3aa: ASSSGADEQF; d_gene: NA; j_gene: TRBJ2-1; v_gene: TRBV7-9
CDR3aa: ASGRQGNYEQY; d_gene: TRBD1; j_gene: TRBJ2-7; v_gene: TRBV5-1
CDR3aa: ASSFGTFLEEQY; d_gene: NA; j_gene: TRBJ2-7; v_gene: TRBV7-8
CDR3aa: ASSLLGLAGGFSYEQY; d_gene: TRBD2; j_gene: TRBJ2-7; v_gene: TRBV27
CDR3aa: ASSVGAGTYGYT; d_gene: NA; j_gene: TRBJ1-2; v_gene: TRBV9
CDR3aa: ASSEDSREGYGYT; d_gene: NA; j_gene: TRBJ1-2; v_gene: TRBV2
CDR3aa: ASSLRSGTIFTDTQY; d_gene: TRBD2; j_gene: TRBJ2-3; v_gene: TRBV13
CDR3aa: ASRRTGNYGYT; d_gene: NA; j_gene: TRBJ1-2; v_gene: TRBV19
CDR3aa: ASSLVATTEGQY; d_gene: NA; j_gene: TRBJ2-5; v_gene: TRBV7-9
CDR3aa: SVESGTGDSQSWNTEAF; d_gene: TRBD1; j_gene: TRBJ1-1; v_gene: TRBV29-1
CDR3aa: ASSLRYQETQY; d_gene: NA; j_gene: TRBJ2-5; v_gene: TRBV6-5
CDR3aa: ASRGLAAYNEQF; d_gene: TRBD2; j_gene: TRBJ2-1; v_gene: TRBV28
CDR3aa: ASSVAGATGELF; d_gene: NA; j_gene: TRBJ2-2; v_gene: TRBV9
CDR3aa: ASSTGQSYEQY; d_gene: TRBD1; j_gene: TRBJ2-7; v_gene: TRBV5-4
CDR3aa: ASSFAQAAAGAQYGYT; d_gene: NA; j_gene: TRBJ1-2; v_gene: TRBV5-1
CDR3aa: ASSVVNSEAF; d_gene: NA; j_gene: TRBJ1-1; v_gene: TRBV9
CDR3aa: ASSPYGGQGSQPQH; d_gene: TRBD1; j_gene: TRBJ1-5; v_gene: TRBV11-2
CDR3aa: ATSGTTNHEQY; d_gene: NA; j_gene: TRBJ2-7; v_gene: TRBV28
CDR3aa: ASSVEEQSYNEQF; d_gene: NA; j_gene: TRBJ2-1; v_gene: TRBV9
CDR3aa: ASSGGLAGAHEQY; d_gene: TRBD2; j_gene: TRBJ2-7; v_gene: TRBV9
CDR3aa: AWMPVHSYEQY; d_gene: NA; j_gene: TRBJ2-7; v_gene: TRBV30
CDR3aa: ASSGPSAVPEGYT; d_gene: NA; j_gene: TRBJ1-2; v_gene: TRBV2
CDR3aa: ASSLAGQTYEQY; d_gene: NA; j_gene: NA; v_gene: TRBV11-2
CDR3aa: ASSPLVRAEQF; d_gene: NA; j_gene: TRBJ2-1; v_gene: TRBV18
CDR3aa: ASSWDLNLHYEQY; d_gene: NA; j_gene: TRBJ2-7; v_gene: TRBV28